This entry describes one T cell receptor beta chain. Its target is unknown. Recipient blood drawn about 28 days pretransplant and days 30, 100, 180 after. The data were obtained in a study of T cell clonotyping in hematopoietic cell transplantation. CDR1 GTSNPN and CDR2 SVGIG come from the germline V gene (reference sequence). CDR3 length: 15 amino acids. The V and J ends lost 1 base and 2 bases respectively, with 14 bases between them. Assay used: immunoSEQ multiplex PCR; TCRdb lists only in-frame clones, some missing. Of about 7,200 clones in the sample, about 96% were seen once. The study, taken as a whole, reports: Graft donor and pretransplant recipient Inverse Simpson Index values predicted broader posttransplant TCR diversity. After transplant, recipient diversity fell while pathologically expanded clonotypes grew through day 180. Cells were unsorted, so CD4 and CD8 contributions were not separated.

The V gene is TRBV30, the J gene TRBJ2-5; D remains ambiguous. Sample: PBMCs, taken 30 days after allogeneic stem cell transplant. This clonotype was sampled from a male patient in his 40s who had an allogeneic stem cell transplant from a related donor, so the T cells may come from the graft donor. Some clones in this sample may be carry-over from other donors' samples. CDR3 sequence: CAWSDWRLRQETQYF. The DNA of the CDR3 is TGTGCCTGGAGTGACTGGCGATTACGACAAGAGACCCAGTACTTC.